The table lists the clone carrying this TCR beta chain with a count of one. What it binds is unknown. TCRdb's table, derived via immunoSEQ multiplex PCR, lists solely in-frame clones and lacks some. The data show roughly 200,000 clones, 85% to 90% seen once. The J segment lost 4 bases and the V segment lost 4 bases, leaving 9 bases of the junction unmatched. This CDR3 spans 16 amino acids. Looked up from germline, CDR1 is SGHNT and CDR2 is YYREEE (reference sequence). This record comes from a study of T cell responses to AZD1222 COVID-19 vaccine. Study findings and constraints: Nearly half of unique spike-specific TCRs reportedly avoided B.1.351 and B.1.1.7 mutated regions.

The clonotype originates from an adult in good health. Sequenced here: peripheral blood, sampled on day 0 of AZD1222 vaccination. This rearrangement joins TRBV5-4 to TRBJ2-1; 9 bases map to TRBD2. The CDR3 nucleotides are TGTGCCAGCAGCCCCATGGCTAGCGGGGATTACAATGAGCAGTTCTTC. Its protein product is CASSPMASGDYNEQFF.